Listed here is a single TCR beta chain. This sample was included in a study of blood T cell repertoires in COVID-19. Looking at the study overall: The origin of the acute and convalescent COVID-19 samples was the United States, Italy and Spain.

In Seattle, patients joined the study during active infection and were tracked longitudinally. TCRdb's table, derived via immunoSEQ multiplex PCR, lists solely in-frame clones and lacks some. The repertoire has around 47,000 clones, approximately 85% of them found once; the top ten carry around a quarter. The sample taken for sequencing was peripheral blood. This clonotype was sampled from an elderly woman with COVID-19, enrolled during active disease.

The CDR3 DNA sequence: TGCAGCGTTGAACCTAATGCTAAGGGCTACACCTTC. Protein product: CSVEPNAKGYTF. The rearrangement uses TRBV29-1 and TRBJ1-2, with D uncertain. The V end lost 2 bases, the J end lost 8 bases, and 12 bases lay between the germline ends. The CDR3 is made up of 12 amino acids. Per germline, CDR1 SQVTM and CDR2 ANQGSEA.